The 31 T cell receptor beta chains in this list originate from one sample, sequenced in a study of OX40 agonist ivuxolimab in advanced cancers. Profiling relied on immunoSEQ multiplex PCR, and the TCRdb table lists in-frame clones only, not all of them. The profile covers 65,000 to 80,000 clones, with about 89% appearing a single time and about 0.3% taken by the ten largest. Source: CD4+ or CD8+ T cells sorted from blood, taken in a trial of the OX40 agonist ivuxolimab. The receptors come from an adult with an advanced solid tumor such as melanoma, head and neck, liver or kidney cancer.

The chain combines TRBV6-5 with TRBJ1-2, with TRBD1 matching over 10 bases. Germline V CDR1 and CDR2: MNHEY, SVGAGI. V shed 2 bases, J shed 4 bases, and the junction held 4 bases outside the gene matches. This CDR3 region has 15 residues. CDR3 nucleotide sequence: TGTGCCAGCAGTTACGCAGGGGACAGGGGCTATGGCTACACCTTC. Translating gives CASSYAGDRGYGYTF.

This sequence joins TRBV11-2 and TRBJ2-5, with D unresolved. The CDR3 is 12 amino acids. Trimming left V 2 bases short and J 5 bases short, with 6 bases between. CDR1 SGHAT and CDR2 FQNNGV come from the germline V gene. In nucleotides, the CDR3 is TGTGCCAGCAGCTTATTCGGTGAGACCCAGTACTTC. This translates into CASSLFGETQYF.

The chain carries TRBV7-2 and TRBJ1-2; 7 nucleotides align to TRBD1. The CDR3 extends over 15 amino acids. Germline V lookup: CDR1 SGHTA, CDR2 FQGNSA. V lost 6 bases and J lost 2; bases outside the gene matches: 9. CDR3 sequence reads: CASRGGTAKNYGYTF. In DNA, the CDR3 is TGTGCCAGCAGGGGGGGGACAGCGAAGAACTATGGCTACACCTTC.

V is TRBV11-2 and J is TRBJ2-1; 10 bases match TRBD2. The CDR3 loop spans 19 amino acids. V lost 2 bases, J lost 0 bases, and 10 bases stayed unmatched. The V gene's germline CDR1 is SGHAT and CDR2 FQNNGV. The CDR3 nucleotides are TGTGCCAGCAGCTTAACTAGCGGGGTTCCCTCGAGCTCCTACAATGAGCAGTTCTTC. It encodes CASSLTSGVPSSSYNEQFF.

The V and J genes are TRBV2 and TRBJ2-7; tentative D call: TRBD2 (5 bases). CDR3 size: 15 residues. Trimming took 5 bases from V and 0 from J, leaving 14 bases between them. Germline assignment: CDR1 SNHLY and CDR2 FYNNEI. The CDR3 spells CASSFSGTFSYEQYF. The CDR3 nucleotides read TGTGCCAGCAGTTTCAGCGGAACGTTCTCCTACGAGCAGTACTTC.

This clone is a singleton in its sample. The chain recombines TRBV18 with TRBJ2-1; D is perhaps TRBD1 (6 bases). V dropped 4 bases and J dropped 2 bases, with 15 bases sitting between them. CDR3 length: 16 amino acids. In germline, CDR1 is KGHSH, CDR2 LQKENI. CDR3 DNA: TGTGCCAGCTCACAGACGACAGGAGCCACCTACAATGAGCAGTTCTTC. It codes for CASSQTTGATYNEQFF. Filled out from reference TRBV18 and TRBJ2-1, the complete variable domain reads NAGVMQNPRHLVRRRGQEARLRCSPMKGHSHVYWYRQLPEEGLKFMVYLQKENIIDESGMPKERFSAEFPKEGPSILRIQQVVRGDSAAYFCASSQTTGATYNEQFFGPGTRLTVL.

The chain couples TRBV27 to TRBJ2-1; TRBD2 matches at 12 bases. This CDR3 has 17 residues. Germline V CDR1 and CDR2: MNHEY, SMNVEV (reference sequence). V was clipped by 6 bases and J by 4 bases; unmatched bases: 10. The CDR3 loop is CASRLTGLAGNYNEQFF. CDR3 bases: TGTGCCAGCAGGCTGACCGGACTAGCGGGAAATTACAATGAGCAGTTCTTC.

The chain links TRBV6-5 to TRBJ2-7; TRBD1 matches at 7 bases. With V trimmed by 6 bases and J by 0 bases, 2 bases remained unmatched. This CDR3 is built from 13 residues. Germline CDR1 MNHEY, CDR2 SVGAGI. Written as DNA, the CDR3 is TGTGCCAGCAGGGGACAGACCTCCTACGAGCAGTACTTC. Translating gives CASRGQTSYEQYF.

The gene calls are TRBV11-2 and TRBJ2-2; TRBD2 might be the D (5 bases). The CDR3 sequence is 15 residues long. Germline lookup yields CDR1 SGHAT and CDR2 FQNNGV. V was pared by 5 bases and J by 2 bases, with 12 bases between. The CDR3 reads CASSRPGTNTGELFF. CDR3 coding DNA: TGTGCCAGCAGCCGTCCGGGAACTAACACCGGGGAGCTGTTTTTT.

The CDR3 DNA reads as TGTGCCAGCAGCTTAGGTTTTGGGCAACGGAGCCTTTTAGGTACGCAGTATTTT. This sequence encodes CASSLGFGQRSLLGTQYF. The rearrangement joins TRBV7-6 to TRBJ2-3; unclear D gene. Between the trimmed V and J ends, which lost 1 base and 8 bases, there was a span of 25 bases. The germline V gene has CDR1 SGHVS and CDR2 FNYEAQ. The CDR3 extends over 18 amino acids. The full variable domain, with the rest looked up from reference TRBV7-6 and TRBJ2-3, is GAGVSQSPRYKVTKRGQDVALRCDPISGHVSLYWYRQALGQGPEFLTYFNYEAQQDKSGLPNDRFSAERPEGSISTLTIQRTEQRDSAMYRCASSLGFGQRSLLGTQYFGPGTRLTVL.

V and J are TRBV7-8 and TRBJ2-2; TRBD2 aligns across 9 bases. The V gene's germline CDR1 is SGHVS and CDR2 FQNEAQ. There are 17 residues in the CDR3. Germline trimming cut 0 bases from V and 5 bases from J; bases unmatched to any gene: 7. The CDR3 coding sequence is TGTGCCAGCAGCTTAGCCCCCGGTCTAGCGGGAACCGGGGAGCTGTTTTTT. Protein sequence: CASSLAPGLAGTGELFF. Combining the CDR3 with reference TRBV7-8 and TRBJ2-2 gives the whole variable domain GAGVSQSPRYKVAKRGQDVALRCDPISGHVSLFWYQQALGQGPEFLTYFQNEAQLDKSGLPSDRFFAERPEGSVSTLKIQRTQQEDSAVYLCASSLAPGLAGTGELFFGEGSRLTVL.

The chain couples TRBV19 to TRBJ2-1; possible D gene TRBD2, 6 bases. Between the trimmed V and J ends, which lost 5 bases and 8 bases, there was a span of 19 bases. The CDR3 runs to 15 residues. From germline, CDR1 is LNHDA and CDR2 SQIVND (reference sequence). In DNA, the CDR3 is TGTGCCAGTAGTCCACGACTAGTGGTTGGCCATGAGCAGTTCTTC. The encoded protein is CASSPRLVVGHEQFF.

This chain connects TRBV27 to TRBJ2-7; D not resolved. CDR3 length equals 15 residues. The V end lost 3 bases, the J end lost 3 bases, and 15 bases lay between the germline ends. CDR1 and CDR2 from the germline V gene are MNHEY and SMNVEV (reference sequence). This CDR3 is CASSFQAVASYEQYF. DNA of the CDR3: TGTGCCAGCAGTTTCCAGGCAGTTGCGAGCTACGAGCAGTACTTC.

The chain has TRBV5-1 and TRBJ1-2, with 7 bases matching TRBD1. CDR1 and CDR2 (germline): SGHRS, YFSETQ. This CDR3 has 18 residues. V lost 3 bases and J lost 6; bases outside the gene matches: 20. The CDR3 protein is CASSSGLRQGHSDNGYTF. CDR3 nucleotide sequence: TGCGCCAGCAGCTCGGGGTTACGACAGGGCCACTCTGATAATGGCTACACCTTC. The full variable domain, in which reference TRBV5-1 and TRBJ1-2 provide the parts outside the CDR3, is KAGVTQTPRYLIKTRGQQVTLSCSPISGHRSVSWYQQTPGQGLQFLFEYFSETQRNKGNFPGRFSGRQFSNSRSEMNVSTLELGDSALYLCASSSGLRQGHSDNGYTFGSGTRLTVV.

V gene TRBV9 combines with J gene TRBJ2-6; D ambiguous. This CDR3 spans 16 amino acids. CDR1 is SGDLS, CDR2 YYNGEE, per germline. V lost 0 bases and J lost 0, with 7 bases in between. The CDR3 bases are TGTGCCAGCAGCGTAGGCACCCCCTCTGGGGCCAACGTCCTGACTTTC. As protein: CASSVGTPSGANVLTF.

The chain uses TRBV10-1 and TRBJ1-2; D gene uncertain. V was cut by 2 bases and J by 4 bases, with 8 bases left in between. CDR1 WNHNN and CDR2 SYGVQD come from the germline V gene (reference sequence). There are 13 residues in the CDR3. This chain's CDR3 is CASSEGWGYGYTF. The CDR3 nucleotides read TGCGCCAGCAGTGAGGGCTGGGGCTATGGCTACACCTTC.

V gene TRBV19 combines with J gene TRBJ2-7; 9 nucleotides agree with TRBD2. The CDR3 extends over 14 amino acids. The trim removed 6 bases at V and 4 bases at J, leaving 7 bases unmatched. Germline CDR1 is LNHDA and CDR2 is SQIVND (reference sequence). CDR3 loop: CASRPSGNPYEQYF. The CDR3 DNA is TGTGCCAGTAGGCCTAGCGGGAATCCGTACGAGCAGTACTTC.

The rearrangement uses TRBV2 and TRBJ1-2; TRBD1 aligns across 8 bases. Germline trimming cut 5 bases from V and 0 bases from J; bases unmatched to any gene: 11. The germline V gene has CDR1 SNHLY and CDR2 FYNNEI. There are 17 residues in the CDR3. CDR3: CASSLGRDRLSNYGYTF. The CDR3, as DNA: TGTGCCAGCAGTCTGGGGAGGGACAGGCTTTCTAACTATGGCTACACCTTC.

This chain links TRBV11-2 with TRBJ1-1; 9 bases map to TRBD1. This CDR3 contains 14 residues. Germline V gene lookup returns CDR1 SGHAT and CDR2 FQNNGV. With V trimmed by 5 bases and J by 4 bases, 5 bases remained unmatched. CDR3 bases: TGTGCCAGCAGCAGAGGACAGGGGCCCACTGAAGCTTTCTTT. Its protein is CASSRGQGPTEAFF. Supplemented by reference TRBV11-2 and TRBJ1-1, the full variable domain reads EAGVAQSPRYKIIEKRQSVAFWCNPISGHATLYWYQQILGQGPKLLIQFQNNGVVDDSQLPKDRFSAERLKGVDSTLKIQPAKLEDSAVYLCASSRGQGPTEAFFGQGTRLTVV.

This rearrangement joins TRBV5-1 to TRBJ2-1; 8 bases are shared with TRBD2. CDR3 length: 16 amino acids. Per the germline V gene, CDR1 is SGHRS and CDR2 is YFSETQ. J lost 4 bases, V lost 2 bases, and 8 bases had no gene match. CDR3 DNA sequence: TGCGCCAGCAGCTTTGAAACTAGCGGAACTTACAATGAGCAGTTCTTC. It is translated as CASSFETSGTYNEQFF. The whole variable domain, filled in from reference TRBV5-1 and TRBJ2-1, reads KAGVTQTPRYLIKTRGQQVTLSCSPISGHRSVSWYQQTPGQGLQFLFEYFSETQRNKGNFPGRFSGRQFSNSRSEMNVSTLELGDSALYLCASSFETSGTYNEQFFGPGTRLTVL.

This clone occurred once. The CDR3 here is CASSQGERLGELFF. In DNA form, the CDR3 reads TGCGCCAGCAGCCAGGGAGAAAGGCTCGGGGAGCTGTTTTTT. This chain connects TRBV4-1 to TRBJ2-2; D may be TRBD2 (5 bases). This CDR3 is built from 14 residues. The V end lost 3 bases, the J end lost 7 bases, and 12 bases lay between the germline ends. From germline, CDR1 is MGHRA and CDR2 YSYEKL.

This chain uses TRBV14 with TRBJ1-1; 7 positions match TRBD1. CDR3 length: 14 residues. Germline CDR1 is SGHDN and CDR2 is FVKESK. J gave up 1 base and V 7 bases, and 6 bases lay outside the gene matches. The CDR3 is CASNHRGPNTEAFF. DNA of the CDR3: TGTGCCAGCAACCACAGGGGCCCGAACACTGAAGCTTTCTTT.

The rearrangement uses TRBV12-5 and TRBJ2-2; tentative D call: TRBD2 (5 bases). V lost 3 bases to trimming and J lost 7 bases, with 6 bases between them. The length of the CDR3 is 12 residues. CDR1 and CDR2 (germline): LGHNT, FRNRAP. This CDR3 reads CASGFEGGELFF. CDR3 nucleotide sequence: TGTGCTAGTGGTTTTGAGGGCGGGGAGCTGTTTTTT.

The genes are TRBV6-5 and TRBJ1-5; perhaps TRBD1 as D (6 bases). The V and J ends lost 6 bases and 0 bases respectively, with 12 bases between them. Germline V CDR1 and CDR2: MNHEY, SVGAGI. The CDR3 is 15 residues long. CDR3 in amino acids: CASRERGFSNQPQHF. CDR3 coding DNA: TGTGCCAGCAGGGAGAGGGGGTTTAGCAATCAGCCCCAGCATTTT.

The genes are TRBV6-5 and TRBJ1-2, with D unresolved. The CDR3 is 14 amino acids. With 2 bases removed from V and 4 bases from J, the gap between germline ends came to 11 bases. Germline values: CDR1 MNHEY, CDR2 SVGAGI. The DNA for the CDR3 is TGTGCCAGCAGTTACAGGGAGGGTGGCTATGGCTACACCTTC. As protein: CASSYREGGYGYTF.

This rearrangement joins TRBV27 to TRBJ2-1, with TRBD2 matching over 12 bases. This CDR3 contains 15 residues. Unmatched junction bases numbered 4, after V lost 3 bases and J lost 7 bases. The germline gives CDR1 MNHEY, CDR2 SMNVEV (reference sequence). The CDR3 is CASSLTSGSWNEQFF. The CDR3 DNA follows: TGTGCCAGCAGTTTGACTAGCGGGAGTTGGAATGAGCAGTTCTTC.

This clone was recorded only once. This chain uses TRBV28 with TRBJ1-2, with 8 bases aligning to TRBD1. Germline V gene data show CDR1 as MDHEN and CDR2 as SYDVKM. The CDR3 spans 13 residues. V trimming: 10 bases; J trimming: 0 bases; junction bases outside the gene matches: 4. The CDR3 loop reads CAISDRANYGYTF. The DNA for the CDR3 is TGTGCCATTTCGGACAGGGCTAACTATGGCTACACCTTC.

This chain joins TRBV7-8 and TRBJ2-7; unclear D gene. CDR3 length: 14 residues. Germline V gives CDR1 SGHVS, CDR2 FQNEAQ. The V and J ends lost 6 bases and 3 bases respectively, with 15 bases between them. CDR3 bases: TGTGCCAGCAGTAGGGCTGTGGATAACTACGAGCAGTACTTC. It translates to CASSRAVDNYEQYF.

The table lists this clone with a count of one. V is TRBV5-1 and J is TRBJ2-1, with 8 bases aligning to TRBD2. Trimming removed 2 bases from V and 4 bases from J; junction bases left unmatched: 8. The germline CDR1 and CDR2 sequences are SGHRS and YFSETQ. This CDR3 contains 16 residues. The CDR3 bases are TGCGCCAGCAGCTTTCCGGGACTAGGGGGATACAATGAGCAGTTCTTC. This encodes CASSFPGLGGYNEQFF.

The J gene is TRBJ1-2, the V gene TRBV28; TRBD1 matches 7 bases. CDR1 is MDHEN and CDR2 is SYDVKM in the germline V gene. Germline trimming cut 6 bases from V and 8 bases from J; bases unmatched to any gene: 12. The CDR3 consists of 14 residues. CDR3 amino acids: CASSSGSGRGGYTF. CDR3 DNA: TGTGCCAGCAGCTCAGGGAGCGGCAGGGGGGGCTACACCTTC.

V and J are TRBV28 and TRBJ1-5; maybe TRBD1 (5 bases). The CDR3 contains 15 residues. V shed 6 bases and J shed 0 bases, with 12 bases lying between them. CDR1 and CDR2 from the germline V gene are MDHEN and SYDVKM. This CDR3 is CASRAGTDSNQPQHF. CDR3 in DNA: TGTGCCAGCAGAGCCGGGACGGATAGCAATCAGCCCCAGCATTTT.